This T cell receptor beta chain appears in the sequencing data of a study of STAT5B mutations in CD4+ large granular lymphocyte leukemia. Study information: Healthy donors showed HLA-associated enrichment of the CDR3 'QG' motif. Points from the study as a whole: Compared with healthy controls (2/35), patient top clones favored TRBV06 (8/27). About 24% of private leukemic clonotypes occurred rarely in other patients' non-leukemic repertoires.

Worth noting for this clone: The antigen is not known.

CDR3 length: 16 residues. The germline CDR1 and CDR2 sequences are SGHTA and FQGNSA. The V gene end was trimmed by 5 bases and the J gene end by 5 bases; junction bases not matched to a gene: 14. The assay was run at survey level. Clones were read by immunoSEQ multiplex PCR, and TCRdb kept only the in-frame ones, dropping some. Of tens of thousands of clones listed, roughly 80% were seen once; the top ten hold 5.5% to 8%. The gene calls are TRBV7-2 and TRBJ2-5, with TRBD1 matching over 7 bases. The receptor comes from a human donor in good health. The sample was CD4+ T cells from blood buffy coats. The CDR3 region is CASSPRPETGWETQYF. For the CDR3, the DNA is TGTGCCAGCAGCCCCCGCCCGGAGACAGGGTGGGAGACCCAGTACTTC.